A selection of T cell receptor beta chains follows, all from one sample in a study of neurological immune-mediated disorders. From the 5' RACE reads, TCRdb called clonotypes with MiXCR, one entry per CDR3 protein. This table has 60,000 to 85,000 distinct CDR3 sequences, roughly 4.7% appearing once. Sequenced: PBMCs. The receptor set was obtained from a woman aged 25 to 39 with multiple sclerosis. Both conserved end residues are part of each CDR3. The D gene is left open where the match is weak. Clone size appears in some rows only: once, few, many, or a class for an expanded clone.

j_call	v_call	clone_size	d_call	cdr3_nt	cdr3_aa
TRBJ1-1	TRBV5-1	many	.	TGCGCCAGCAGGAAGCAGGGAACGAACACTGAAGCTTTCTTT	CASRKQGTNTEAFF
TRBJ2-1	TRBV7-2	.	.	TGTGCCATTCCGTTGACTAGTTTGAATGAGCAGTTCTTC	CAIPLTSLNEQFF
TRBJ2-1	TRBV5-6	many	.	TGTGCCAGCAGCGTTGCCGGGCCCTACAATGAGCAGTTCTTC	CASSVAGPYNEQFF
TRBJ2-1	TRBV20-1	many	TRBD2	TGCAGTGCTAGACCTAGCGGGAGGGCCACCTCCTACAATGAGCAGTTCTTC	CSARPSGRATSYNEQFF
TRBJ2-1	TRBV5-1	.	.	TGCGCCAGCAGCGAAAGTTGGATCGATGAGCAGTTCTTC	CASSESWIDEQFF
TRBJ1-2	TRBV20-1	few	TRBD1	TGCAGTGCTAGAGATGGGACAGGGGTCGGCTACACCTTC	CSARDGTGVGYTF
TRBJ1-5	TRBV20-1	few	TRBD1	TGCAGTGCTAGAGGACAAGGGGGCAATAAGACCCAGAATTTT	CSARGQGGNKTQNF
TRBJ2-2	TRBV29-1	.	.	TGCAGCGTTGCCTCAAAGGGAACCGGGGAGCTGTTTTTT	CSVASKGTGELFF
TRBJ1-4	TRBV5-1	many	.	TGCGCCAGCAGCTTGGCGCCCCAGCCTAGTGAAAAACTGTTTTTT	CASSLAPQPSEKLFF
TRBJ2-1	TRBV12-3/TRBV12-4	many	TRBD2	TGTGCCAGCAGTTTAGCGGAACTAGCGGGAGTCAGAGAGCAGTTCTTC	CASSLAELAGVREQFF
TRBJ2-5	TRBV5-1	many	.	TGCGCCAGCAGCTCCCTGGGTGGAGAGACCCAGTACTTC	CASSSLGGETQYF
TRBJ2-5	TRBV10-3	many	TRBD1	TGTGCCATCAGCAGCGGACAGGGACAAGAGACCCAGTACTTC	CAISSGQGQETQYF
TRBJ1-5	TRBV6-1	many	.	TGTGCCAGCAGTGCGGTGGGGAGAGCTTACAATCAGCCCCAGCATTTT	CASSAVGRAYNQPQHF
TRBJ2-1	TRBV20-1	many	.	TGCAGTGCTAGGGATATTCGCGGATACAATGAGCAGTTCTTC	CSARDIRGYNEQFF
TRBJ2-2	TRBV7-2	many	.	TGTGCCAGCAGCTTAGGATGGGGGAACGTCGGCACCGGGGAGCTGTTTTTT	CASSLGWGNVGTGELFF
TRBJ2-6	TRBV24-1	many	TRBD1	TGTGCCACCAGTGACTCCCCGACAGGGAATGGGGCCAACGTCCTGACTTTC	CATSDSPTGNGANVLTF
TRBJ2-7	TRBV20-1	.	.	TGCAGTGATAGAGATAGAAACTCCTACGAGCAGTACTTC	CSDRDRNSYEQYF
TRBJ2-7	TRBV5-1	many	.	TGCGCCAGCAGCTTGGATGACTCTTCCTACGAGCAGTACTTC	CASSLDDSSYEQYF
TRBJ2-3	TRBV20-1	many	.	TGCAGTGCTCGGGACTTACCCTTTTCCGGCGCAGATACGCAGTATTTT	CSARDLPFSGADTQYF
TRBJ2-1	TRBV9	many	.	TGTGCCAGCAGCGTAGGTCCAGGGGTTGAGCAGTTCTTC	CASSVGPGVEQFF
TRBJ1-5	TRBV5-8	many	TRBD1	TGTGCCAGCAGCCCGAGGGACAGTTACAATCAGCCCCAGCATTTT	CASSPRDSYNQPQHF
TRBJ2-2	TRBV20-1	many	TRBD2	TGCAGTGCTAGACCTAGCGGGAGGGGTACCGGGGAGCTGTTTTTT	CSARPSGRGTGELFF
TRBJ2-2	TRBV5-1	.	.	TGCGCCAGCAGCCAGGGAAAGGGGATCGGGGAGCTGTTTTTT	CASSQGKGIGELFF
TRBJ2-5	TRBV6-1	.	TRBD1	TGTGCCAGCAGCGTCGGACAGGGAGGAAATCGAGAGACCCAGTACTTC	CASSVGQGGNRETQYF
TRBJ1-1	TRBV20-1	many	TRBD1	TGCAGTGCTCAAGATCGGACAGGGTTAAGCACTGAAGCTTTCTTT	CSAQDRTGLSTEAFF
TRBJ2-5	TRBV7-6	many	TRBD2	TGTGCCAGCAGCTCCTCGGGACTAGCGGGAGGGCCGTGGGAGACCCAGTACTTC	CASSSSGLAGGPWETQYF
TRBJ2-1	TRBV9	many	.	TGTGCCAGCAGCGTAAACAGGGAGAATGAGCAGTTCTTC	CASSVNRENEQFF
TRBJ2-3	TRBV20-1	many	.	TGCAGTGCCACATCCCCCGGGAGTAGGGATACGCAGTATTTT	CSATSPGSRDTQYF
TRBJ2-7	TRBV20-1	many	TRBD2	TGCAGTGCTAGACCGCCGCGGGGGGCTTACGAGCAGTACTTC	CSARPPRGAYEQYF
TRBJ2-3	TRBV20-1	many	.	TGCAGTGCTAAGAGTCCCGGGGTGACAGATACGCAGTATTTT	CSAKSPGVTDTQYF
TRBJ2-5	TRBV10-3	many	.	TGTGCCATCAGTGAACGGGTCCAAGAGACCCAGTACTTC	CAISERVQETQYF
TRBJ2-5	TRBV25-1	many	.	TGTGCCAGCAGTGATCTCAGGGTAGAACAAGAGACCCAGTACTTC	CASSDLRVEQETQYF
TRBJ2-1	TRBV20-1	.	.	TGCAGTGCTAGATCCCTTAGAGGACTAACTTACAATGAGCAGTTCTTC	CSARSLRGLTYNEQFF
TRBJ2-7	TRBV27	many	.	TGTGCCAGCAGTTCCTGGACGAGGGTGAACGAGCAGTACTTC	CASSSWTRVNEQYF
TRBJ2-1	TRBV7-9	many	TRBD2	TGTGCCAGCAGCCCCCGCAGCGGGATCTACAATGAGCAGTTCTTC	CASSPRSGIYNEQFF
TRBJ2-1	TRBV5-1	many	.	TGCGCCAGCAGCGAGGGATACAATGAGCAGTTCTTC	CASSEGYNEQFF
TRBJ2-3	TRBV12-3/TRBV12-4	medium-sized	.	TGTGCCAGCAGTGTAGCGGGCACAGATACGCAGTATTTT	CASSVAGTDTQYF
TRBJ2-3	TRBV5-1	many	.	TGCGCCAGCAGCCGAATACCGGGAACGGAGTCGACAGATACGCAGTATTTT	CASSRIPGTESTDTQYF
TRBJ2-5	TRBV18	many	TRBD1	TGTGCCAGCTCACCGCTGGGACAGGGGATCCAAGAGACCCAGTACTTC	CASSPLGQGIQETQYF
TRBJ2-3	TRBV7-2	many	.	TGTGCCAGCAGCCCCTCTCCGGTCGCAGATACGCAGTATTTT	CASSPSPVADTQYF
TRBJ1-2	TRBV4-1	many	.	TGCGCCAGCAGCCAAGATTCTGGGAGATCCTATGGCTACACCTTC	CASSQDSGRSYGYTF
TRBJ2-5	TRBV9	many	TRBD1	TGTGCCAGCACCAAACCGGGACAGGGACAAGAGACCCAGTACTTC	CASTKPGQGQETQYF